The present entry profiles one TCR beta chain with its context. The source of the sample is a study of shared clonotypes between healthy human individuals. Germline V gene sequence: CDR1 GTSNPN, CDR2 SVGIG (reference sequence). This CDR3 comprises 17 residues. V dropped 2 bases and J dropped 5; count of bases not matched to a gene: 9. This table comes from immunoSEQ multiplex PCR, and its TCRdb copy is limited to in-frame clones, with some not included. The sample lists about 680,000 clones, about 80% occurring once. The chain employs TRBV30 and TRBJ2-5, with TRBD2 matching over 15 bases. This receptor was identified in a woman aged 30 to 39 in good health. Sample: memory CD4+ T cells sorted from blood. The subset denotes: CD45RA-negative fraction. CDR3 sequence: CAWSRGLAGGPGETQYF. The CDR3, as DNA: TGTGCCTGGAGTCGAGGACTAGCGGGAGGGCCAGGGGAGACCCAGTACTTC. Looking up the rest from reference TRBV30 and TRBJ2-5 gives the full variable domain: SQTIHQWPATLVQPVGSPLSLECTVEGTSNPNLYWYRQAAGRGLQLLFYSVGIGQISSEVPQNLSASRPQDRQFILSSKKLLLSDSGFYLCAWSRGLAGGPGETQYFGPGTRLLVL.